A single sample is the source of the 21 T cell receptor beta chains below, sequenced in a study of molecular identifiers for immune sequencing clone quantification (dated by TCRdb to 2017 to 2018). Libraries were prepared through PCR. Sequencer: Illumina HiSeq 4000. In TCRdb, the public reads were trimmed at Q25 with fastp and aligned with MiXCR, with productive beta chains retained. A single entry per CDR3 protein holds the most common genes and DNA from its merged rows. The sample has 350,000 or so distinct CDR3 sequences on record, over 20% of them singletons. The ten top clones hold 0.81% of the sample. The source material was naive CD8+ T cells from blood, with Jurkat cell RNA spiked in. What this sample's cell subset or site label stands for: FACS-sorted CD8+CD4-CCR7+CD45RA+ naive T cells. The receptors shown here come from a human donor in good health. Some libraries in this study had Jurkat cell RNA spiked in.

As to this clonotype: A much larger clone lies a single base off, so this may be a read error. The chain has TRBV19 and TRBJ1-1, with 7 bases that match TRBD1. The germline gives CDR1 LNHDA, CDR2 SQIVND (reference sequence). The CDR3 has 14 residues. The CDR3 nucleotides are TGTGCCAGTACCATCTACCCGACAGGGACTGAAGCTCTCTTT. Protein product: CASTIYPTGTEALF.

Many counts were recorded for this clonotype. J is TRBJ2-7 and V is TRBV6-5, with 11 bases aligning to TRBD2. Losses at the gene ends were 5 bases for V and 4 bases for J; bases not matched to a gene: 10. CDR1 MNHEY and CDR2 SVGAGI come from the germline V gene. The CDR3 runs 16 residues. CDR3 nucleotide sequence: TGTGCCAGCAGTCCCCTAGCGGGGGGCCCCGGATACGAGCAGTACTTC. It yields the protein CASSPLAGGPGYEQYF.

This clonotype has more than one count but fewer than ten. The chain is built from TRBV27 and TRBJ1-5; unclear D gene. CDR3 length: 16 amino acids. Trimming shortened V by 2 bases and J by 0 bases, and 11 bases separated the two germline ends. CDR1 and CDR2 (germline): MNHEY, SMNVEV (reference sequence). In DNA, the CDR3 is TGTGCCAGCAGTTTAATCGCAGTCAATAGCAATCAGCCCCAGCATTTT. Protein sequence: CASSLIAVNSNQPQHF.

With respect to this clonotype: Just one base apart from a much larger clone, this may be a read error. The CDR3 loop reads CSALIRDTIEQYF. In DNA form, the CDR3 reads TGCAGTGCACTTATCCGGGACACTATCGAGCAGTACTTC. The chain links TRBV20-1 to TRBJ2-7, with TRBD1 as a possible D gene (6 bases). Per germline, CDR1 DFQATT and CDR2 SNEGSKA (reference sequence). This CDR3 region has 13 residues. V was trimmed by 6 bases and J by 6 bases, leaving 18 bases between them.

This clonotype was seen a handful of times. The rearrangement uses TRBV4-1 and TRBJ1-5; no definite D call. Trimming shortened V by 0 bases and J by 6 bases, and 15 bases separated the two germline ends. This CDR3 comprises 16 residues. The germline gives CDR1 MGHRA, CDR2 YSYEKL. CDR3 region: CASSQDKSSPSQPQHF. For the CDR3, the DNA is TGCGCCAGCAGCCAAGATAAATCGAGCCCCAGTCAGCCCCAGCATTTT.

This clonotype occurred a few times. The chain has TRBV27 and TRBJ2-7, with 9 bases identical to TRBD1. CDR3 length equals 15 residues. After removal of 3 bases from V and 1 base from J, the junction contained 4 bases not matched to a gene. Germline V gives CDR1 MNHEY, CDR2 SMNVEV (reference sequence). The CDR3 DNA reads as TGTGCCAGCAGTTTGGGACAGGGATTTTCCTACGAGCAGTACTTC. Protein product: CASSLGQGFSYEQYF.

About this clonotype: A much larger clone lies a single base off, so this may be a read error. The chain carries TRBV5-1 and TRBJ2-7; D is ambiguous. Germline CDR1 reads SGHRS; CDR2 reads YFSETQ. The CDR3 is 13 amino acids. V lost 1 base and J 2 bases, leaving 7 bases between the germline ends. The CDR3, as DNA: TGCGCCAGCAGCTTGCATGATGCCTACGAGCAGTACTTC. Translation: CASSLHDAYEQYF. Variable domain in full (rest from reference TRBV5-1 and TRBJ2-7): KAGVTQTPRYLIKTRGQQVTLSCSPISGHRSVSWYQQTPGQGLQFLFEYFSETQRNKGNFPGRFSGRQFSNSRSEMNVSTLELGDSALYLCASSLHDAYEQYFGPGTRLTVT.

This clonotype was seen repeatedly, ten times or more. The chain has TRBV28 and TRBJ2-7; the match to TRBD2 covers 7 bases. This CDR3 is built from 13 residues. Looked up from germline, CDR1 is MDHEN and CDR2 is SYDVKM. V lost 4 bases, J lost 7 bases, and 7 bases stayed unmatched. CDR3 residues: CASSSRGVGEQYF. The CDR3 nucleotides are TGTGCCAGCAGTTCCCGGGGGGTTGGGGAGCAGTACTTC.

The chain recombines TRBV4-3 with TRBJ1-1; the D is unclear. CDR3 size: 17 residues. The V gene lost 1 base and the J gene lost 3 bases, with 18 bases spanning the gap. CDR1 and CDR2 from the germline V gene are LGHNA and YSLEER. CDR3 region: CASSQGSAGREYTEAFF. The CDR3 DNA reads TGCGCCAGCAGCCAAGGATCCGCCGGCAGAGAGTACACTGAAGCTTTCTTT.

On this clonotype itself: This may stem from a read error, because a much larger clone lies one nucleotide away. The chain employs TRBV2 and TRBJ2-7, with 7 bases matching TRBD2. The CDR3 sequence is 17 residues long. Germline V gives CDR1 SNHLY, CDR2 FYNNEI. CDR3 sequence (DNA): TGTACCAGCAGTGAAGCCCGATACACTAGCGAGCACTACGAGCAGTACTTC. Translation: CTSSEARYTSEHYEQYF. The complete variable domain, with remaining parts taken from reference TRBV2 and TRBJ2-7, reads EPEVTQTPSHQVTQMGQEVILRCVPISNHLYFYWYRQILGQKVEFLVSFYNNEISEKSEIFDDQFSVERPDGSNFTLKIRSTKLEDSAMYFCTSSEARYTSEHYEQYFGPGTRLTVT.

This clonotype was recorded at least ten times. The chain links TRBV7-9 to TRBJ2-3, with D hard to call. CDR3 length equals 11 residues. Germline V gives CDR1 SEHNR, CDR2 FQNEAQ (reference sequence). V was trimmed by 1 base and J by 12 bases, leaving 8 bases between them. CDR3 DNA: TGTGCCAGCAGCTTAGTCACCAAACAGTATTTT. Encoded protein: CASSLVTKQYF. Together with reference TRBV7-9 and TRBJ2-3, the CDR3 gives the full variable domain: DTGVSQNPRHKITKRGQNVTFRCDPISEHNRLYWYRQTLGQGPEFLTYFQNEAQLEKSRLLSDRFSAERPKGSFSTLEIQRTEQGDSAMYLCASSLVTKQYFGPGTRLTVL.

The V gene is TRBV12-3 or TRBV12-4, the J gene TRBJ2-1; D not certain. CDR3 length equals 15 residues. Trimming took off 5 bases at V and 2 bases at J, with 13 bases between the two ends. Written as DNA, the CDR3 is TGTGCCAGCAGTATACGGACGGACCCCTACAATGAGCAGTTCTTC. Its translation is CASSIRTDPYNEQFF.

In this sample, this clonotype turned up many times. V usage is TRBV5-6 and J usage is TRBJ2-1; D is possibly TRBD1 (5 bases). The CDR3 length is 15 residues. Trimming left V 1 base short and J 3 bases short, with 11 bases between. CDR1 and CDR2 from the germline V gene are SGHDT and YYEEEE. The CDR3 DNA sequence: TGTGCCAGCAGCTTGTCCTGGGGCAGCTACAATGAGCAGTTCTTC. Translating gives CASSLSWGSYNEQFF.

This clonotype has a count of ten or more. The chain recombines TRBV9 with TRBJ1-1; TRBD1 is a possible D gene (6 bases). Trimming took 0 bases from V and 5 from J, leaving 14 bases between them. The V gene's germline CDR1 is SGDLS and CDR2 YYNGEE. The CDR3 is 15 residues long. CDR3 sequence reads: CASSVGDGGLTEAFF. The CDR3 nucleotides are TGTGCCAGCAGCGTAGGTGACGGGGGCCTAACTGAAGCTTTCTTT.

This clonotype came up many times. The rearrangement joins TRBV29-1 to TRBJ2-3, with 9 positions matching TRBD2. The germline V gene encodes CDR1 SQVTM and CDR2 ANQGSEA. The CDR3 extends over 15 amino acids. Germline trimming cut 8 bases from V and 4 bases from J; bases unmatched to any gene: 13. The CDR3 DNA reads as TGCAGCCCTTGGGTGCGCGGGAGGGCCGCAGATACGCAGTATTTT. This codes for CSPWVRGRAADTQYF.

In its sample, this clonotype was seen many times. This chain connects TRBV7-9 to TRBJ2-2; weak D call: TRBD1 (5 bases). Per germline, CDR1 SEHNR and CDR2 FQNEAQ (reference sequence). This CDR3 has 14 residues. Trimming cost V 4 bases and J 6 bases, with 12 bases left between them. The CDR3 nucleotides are TGTGCCAGCAGCTCGTCCAGGGCGGCCGGGGAGCTGTTTTTT. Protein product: CASSSSRAAGELFF.

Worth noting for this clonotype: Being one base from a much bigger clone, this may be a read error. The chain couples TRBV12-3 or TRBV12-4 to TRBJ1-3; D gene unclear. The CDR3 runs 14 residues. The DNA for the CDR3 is TGTGCCACCACCCCGGGTAGCTCTGGAAGCACCATATATTTT. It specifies CATTPGSSGSTIYF.

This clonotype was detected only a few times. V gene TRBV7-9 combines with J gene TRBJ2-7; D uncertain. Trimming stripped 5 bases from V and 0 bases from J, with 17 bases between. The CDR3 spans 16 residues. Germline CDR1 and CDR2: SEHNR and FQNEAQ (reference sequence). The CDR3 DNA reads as TGTGCCAGCAGCCCTAGGTCGACTCGAAGCTCCTACGAGCAGTACTTC. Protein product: CASSPRSTRSSYEQYF.

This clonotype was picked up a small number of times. The CDR3 DNA follows: TGTGCCAGTCTAGCGGTGCTGAACACCGGGGAGCTGTTTTTT. Translation gives CASLAVLNTGELFF. The chain has TRBV2 and TRBJ2-2, with 7 bases aligning to TRBD2. V was pared by 9 bases and J by 1 base, with 5 bases of the junction left unmatched. This CDR3 region has 14 residues. Looked up from germline, CDR1 is SNHLY and CDR2 is FYNNEI.

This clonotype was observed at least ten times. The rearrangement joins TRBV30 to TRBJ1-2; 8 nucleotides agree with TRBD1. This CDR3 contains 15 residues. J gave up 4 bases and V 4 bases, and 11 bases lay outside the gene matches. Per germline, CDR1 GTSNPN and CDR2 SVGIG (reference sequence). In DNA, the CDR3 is TGTGCCTGGACCCCGCCGGGACAGGCAATCTATGGCTACACCTTC. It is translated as CAWTPPGQAIYGYTF.

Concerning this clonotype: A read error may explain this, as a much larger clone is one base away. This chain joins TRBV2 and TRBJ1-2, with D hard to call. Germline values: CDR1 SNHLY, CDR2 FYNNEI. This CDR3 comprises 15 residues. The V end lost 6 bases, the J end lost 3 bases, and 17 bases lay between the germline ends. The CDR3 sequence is CASRAITDLDYGYTF. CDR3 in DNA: TGTGCCAGCAGGGCCATTACGGACCTAGACTATGGCTACACCTTC.